This record covers a single T cell receptor beta chain. Its antigen remains unknown. This sample stems from a study of CD8 T cells in Susac syndrome. The study, taken as a whole, reports: The study's TCR sequencing and HLA analysis drew on a certain number of individuals. That number was acknowledged as relatively small.

TCR beta was sequenced from blood CD8+ and CD4+ T cells. Negative isolation yielded the CD8+ and CD4+ T cells, while FACS enriched the TEMRA cells. RNA was extracted with the RNeasy kit, and a quantity of roughly 0.5 to 1 ug was reverse transcribed using random hexamers. Amplification of TCR beta CDR3 was carried out by immunoSEQ multiplex PCR, which covered 54 Vbeta and 13 Jbeta segments. TCRdb ran MiXCR on the immunoSEQ multiplex PCR reads and lists one entry per CDR3 protein. In the table there are roughly 170,000 distinct CDR3 sequences, around 93% of which are singletons. The source material was CD4+ T cells from PBMCs. This TCR was sampled from a human donor with multiple sclerosis.

The CDR3 nucleotides are TGTGCCAGCAGCTCCAGGGATCGCACAGATACGCAGTATTTT. It translates to CASSSRDRTDTQYF. The chain employs TRBV5-6 and TRBJ2-3; D possibly corresponds to TRBD1 (5 bases). The CDR3 contains 14 residues. Trimming stripped 3 bases from V and 1 base from J, with 9 bases between. Germline CDR1 SGHDT, CDR2 YYEEEE.